This note documents a single TCR beta chain sequence. Its antigen is not identified. Clones were read by immunoSEQ multiplex PCR, and TCRdb kept only the in-frame ones, dropping some. This sample has under 80,000 clones, with about 85% found just once. This specimen belongs to a study of T cell responses to AZD1222 COVID-19 vaccine. Overall study results and limits: Spike-specific TCR depth and breadth grew after two AZD1222 doses. Recipients of AZD1222 seropositive at baseline numbered only 5 to 7. It should be noted that donors were predominantly white British and more often female, and clonal diversity was possibly underestimated.

This sample comprised peripheral blood, obtained 28 days after the second AZD1222 dose. This TCR was sampled from an adult who received the AZD1222 COVID-19 vaccine.

The chain's CDR3 is CASSPGGTGRTEAFF. The CDR3 coding sequence is TGTGCCAGCAGCCCCGGGGGGACAGGGCGAACTGAAGCTTTCTTT. The rearrangement uses TRBV6-2 or TRBV6-3 and TRBJ1-1, with 9 bases that match TRBD1. V was pared by 6 bases and J by 5 bases, with 10 bases of the junction left unmatched. The length of the CDR3 is 15 residues. Germline CDR1 reads MNHEY; CDR2 reads SVGEGT.